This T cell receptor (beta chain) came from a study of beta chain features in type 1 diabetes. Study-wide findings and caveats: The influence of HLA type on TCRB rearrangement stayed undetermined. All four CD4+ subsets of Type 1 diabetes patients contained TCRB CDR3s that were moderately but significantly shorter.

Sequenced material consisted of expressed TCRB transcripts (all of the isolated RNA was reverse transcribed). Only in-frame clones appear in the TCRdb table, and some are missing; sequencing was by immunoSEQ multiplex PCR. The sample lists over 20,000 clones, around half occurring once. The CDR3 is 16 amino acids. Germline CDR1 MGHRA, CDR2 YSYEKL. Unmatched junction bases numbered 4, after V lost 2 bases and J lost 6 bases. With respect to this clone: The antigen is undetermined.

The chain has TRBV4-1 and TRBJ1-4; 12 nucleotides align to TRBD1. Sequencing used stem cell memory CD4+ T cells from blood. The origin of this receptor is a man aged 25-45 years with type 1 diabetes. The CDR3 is CASSQPGQGAYEKLFF. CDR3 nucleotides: TGCGCCAGCAGCCAACCGGGACAGGGGGCTTATGAAAAACTGTTTTTT.